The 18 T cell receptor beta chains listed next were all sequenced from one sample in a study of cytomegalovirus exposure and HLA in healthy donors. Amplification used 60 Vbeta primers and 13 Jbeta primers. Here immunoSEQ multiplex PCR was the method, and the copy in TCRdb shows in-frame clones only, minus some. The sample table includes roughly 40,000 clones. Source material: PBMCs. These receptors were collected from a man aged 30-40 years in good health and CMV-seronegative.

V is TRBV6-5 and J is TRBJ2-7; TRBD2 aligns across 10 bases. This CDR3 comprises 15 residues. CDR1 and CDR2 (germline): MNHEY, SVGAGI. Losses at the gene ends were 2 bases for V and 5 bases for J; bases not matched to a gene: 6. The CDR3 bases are TGTGCCAGCAGTTACGCTAGCGGGAGACGGGACGAGCAGTACTTC. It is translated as CASSYASGRRDEQYF.

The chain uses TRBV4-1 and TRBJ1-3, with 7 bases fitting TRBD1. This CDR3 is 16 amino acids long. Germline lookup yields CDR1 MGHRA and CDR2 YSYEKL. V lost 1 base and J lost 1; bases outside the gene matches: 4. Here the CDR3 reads CASSQALTGSGNTIYF. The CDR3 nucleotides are TGCGCCAGCAGCCAAGCCCTGACAGGGTCTGGAAACACCATATATTTT.

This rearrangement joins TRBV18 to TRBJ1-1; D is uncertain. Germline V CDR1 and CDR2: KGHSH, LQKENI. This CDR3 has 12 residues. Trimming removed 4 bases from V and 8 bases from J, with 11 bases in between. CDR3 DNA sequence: TGTGCCAGCTCACTCCCGGGGTACGAAGCTTTCTTT. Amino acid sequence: CASSLPGYEAFF. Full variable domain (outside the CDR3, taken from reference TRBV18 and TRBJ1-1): NAGVMQNPRHLVRRRGQEARLRCSPMKGHSHVYWYRQLPEEGLKFMVYLQKENIIDESGMPKERFSAEFPKEGPSILRIQQVVRGDSAAYFCASSLPGYEAFFGQGTRLTVV.

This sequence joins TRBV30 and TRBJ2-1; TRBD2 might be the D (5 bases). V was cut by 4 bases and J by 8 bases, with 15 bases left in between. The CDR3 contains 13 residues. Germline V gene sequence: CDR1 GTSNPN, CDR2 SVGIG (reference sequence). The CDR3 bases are TGTGCCTGGAAGGGCGGGTGGGGATATGAGCAGTTCTTC. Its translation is CAWKGGWGYEQFF.

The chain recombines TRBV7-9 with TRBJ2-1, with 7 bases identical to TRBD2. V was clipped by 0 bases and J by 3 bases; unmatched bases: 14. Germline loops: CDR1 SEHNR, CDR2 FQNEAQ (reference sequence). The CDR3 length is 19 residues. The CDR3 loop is CASSLAGGIAGQLYNEQFF. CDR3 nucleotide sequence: TGTGCCAGCAGCTTAGCGGGTGGAATAGCGGGCCAACTCTACAATGAGCAGTTCTTC. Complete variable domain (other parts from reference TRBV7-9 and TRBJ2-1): DTGVSQNPRHKITKRGQNVTFRCDPISEHNRLYWYRQTLGQGPEFLTYFQNEAQLEKSRLLSDRFSAERPKGSFSTLEIQRTEQGDSAMYLCASSLAGGIAGQLYNEQFFGPGTRLTVL.

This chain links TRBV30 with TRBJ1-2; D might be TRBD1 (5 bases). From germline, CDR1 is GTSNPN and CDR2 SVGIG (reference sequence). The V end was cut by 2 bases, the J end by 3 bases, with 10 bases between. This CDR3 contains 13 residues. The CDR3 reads CAWSKGEHYGYTF. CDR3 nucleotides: TGTGCCTGGAGTAAAGGGGAACACTATGGCTACACCTTC.

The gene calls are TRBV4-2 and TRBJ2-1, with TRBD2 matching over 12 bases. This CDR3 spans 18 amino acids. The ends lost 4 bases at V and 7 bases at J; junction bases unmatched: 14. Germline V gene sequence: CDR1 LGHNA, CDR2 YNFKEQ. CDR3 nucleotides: TGTGCCAGCAGCCCTTCTTCTAGGCTAGCGGGAGGGATAAATGAGCAGTTCTTC. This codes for CASSPSSRLAGGINEQFF.

The CDR3 bases are TGTGCCAGTAGTATGCAGGGATTGGGTAACTATGGCTACACCTTC. Its protein product is CASSMQGLGNYGYTF. This rearrangement joins TRBV19 to TRBJ1-2, with D perhaps TRBD1 (5 bases). This CDR3 spans 15 amino acids. V lost 3 bases to trimming and J lost 1 base, with 12 bases between them. Germline CDR1 reads LNHDA; CDR2 reads SQIVND (reference sequence).

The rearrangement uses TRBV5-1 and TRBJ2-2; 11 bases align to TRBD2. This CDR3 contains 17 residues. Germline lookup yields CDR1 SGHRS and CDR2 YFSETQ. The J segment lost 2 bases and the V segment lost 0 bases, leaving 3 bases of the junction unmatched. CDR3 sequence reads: CASSLGLAGGNTGELFF. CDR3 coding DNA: TGCGCCAGCAGCTTGGGCCTAGCGGGAGGAAACACCGGGGAGCTGTTTTTT. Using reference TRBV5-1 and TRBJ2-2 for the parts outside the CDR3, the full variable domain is KAGVTQTPRYLIKTRGQQVTLSCSPISGHRSVSWYQQTPGQGLQFLFEYFSETQRNKGNFPGRFSGRQFSNSRSEMNVSTLELGDSALYLCASSLGLAGGNTGELFFGEGSRLTVL.

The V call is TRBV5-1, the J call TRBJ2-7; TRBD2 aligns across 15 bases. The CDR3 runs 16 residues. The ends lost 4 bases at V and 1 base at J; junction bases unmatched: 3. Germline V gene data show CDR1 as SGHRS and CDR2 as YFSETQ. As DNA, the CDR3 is TGCGCCAGCAGCGGGGGACTAGCGGGAGGTTCCTACGAGCAGTACTTC. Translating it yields CASSGGLAGGSYEQYF.

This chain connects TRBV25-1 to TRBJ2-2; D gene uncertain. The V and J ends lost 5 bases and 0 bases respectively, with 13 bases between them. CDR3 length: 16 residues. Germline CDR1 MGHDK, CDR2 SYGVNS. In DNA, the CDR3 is TGTGCCAGCAGTCTTGGTCAGGCCCCGAACACCGGGGAGCTGTTTTTT. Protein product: CASSLGQAPNTGELFF.

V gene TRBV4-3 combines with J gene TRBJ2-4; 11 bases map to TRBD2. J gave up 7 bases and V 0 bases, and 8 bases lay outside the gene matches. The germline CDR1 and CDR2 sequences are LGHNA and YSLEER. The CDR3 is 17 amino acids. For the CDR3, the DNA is TGCGCCAGCAGCCAAGATCGGGCTAGCGGGAGGAGGAACATTCAGTACTTC. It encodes CASSQDRASGRRNIQYF.

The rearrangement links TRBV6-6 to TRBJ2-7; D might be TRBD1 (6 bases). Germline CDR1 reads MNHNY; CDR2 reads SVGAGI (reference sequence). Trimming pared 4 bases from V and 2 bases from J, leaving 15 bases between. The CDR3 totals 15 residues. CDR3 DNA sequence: TGTGCCAGCAGTTCGACCGACAGGTCCCCCTACGAGCAGTACTTC. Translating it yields CASSSTDRSPYEQYF.

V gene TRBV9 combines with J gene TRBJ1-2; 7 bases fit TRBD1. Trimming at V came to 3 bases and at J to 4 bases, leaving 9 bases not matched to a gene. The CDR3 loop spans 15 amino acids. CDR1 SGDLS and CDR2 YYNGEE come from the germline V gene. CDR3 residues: CASSAVTGVSYGYTF. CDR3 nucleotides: TGTGCCAGCAGCGCCGTCACAGGGGTTAGCTATGGCTACACCTTC.

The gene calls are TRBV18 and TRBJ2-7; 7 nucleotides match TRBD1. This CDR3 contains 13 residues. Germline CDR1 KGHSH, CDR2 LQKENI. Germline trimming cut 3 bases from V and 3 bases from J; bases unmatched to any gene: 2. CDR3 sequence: CASSPGQFYEQYF. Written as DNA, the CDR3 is TGTGCCAGCTCACCGGGACAGTTCTACGAGCAGTACTTC.

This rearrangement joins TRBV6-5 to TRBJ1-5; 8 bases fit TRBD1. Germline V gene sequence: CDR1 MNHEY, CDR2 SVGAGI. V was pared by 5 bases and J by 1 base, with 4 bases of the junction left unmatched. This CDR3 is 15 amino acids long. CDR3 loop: CASSGQGASNQPQHF. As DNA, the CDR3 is TGTGCCAGCAGTGGGCAGGGGGCCAGCAATCAGCCCCAGCATTTT.

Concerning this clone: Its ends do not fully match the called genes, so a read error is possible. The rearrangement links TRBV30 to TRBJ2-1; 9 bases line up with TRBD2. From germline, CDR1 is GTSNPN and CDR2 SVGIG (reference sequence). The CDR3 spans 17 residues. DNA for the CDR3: TGTGCCTGGAGTCTCGGACTAGCGTTGAGCTCCGACAATGAGCAGTTCTTC. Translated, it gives CAWSLGLALSSDNEQFF.

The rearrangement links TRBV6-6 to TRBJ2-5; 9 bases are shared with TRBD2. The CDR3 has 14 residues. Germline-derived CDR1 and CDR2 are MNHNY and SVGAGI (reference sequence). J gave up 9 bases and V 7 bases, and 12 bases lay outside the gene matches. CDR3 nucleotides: TGTGCCAGCAACCGAGGTAGCGGGAGAATGGCCCAGTACTTC. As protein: CASNRGSGRMAQYF.